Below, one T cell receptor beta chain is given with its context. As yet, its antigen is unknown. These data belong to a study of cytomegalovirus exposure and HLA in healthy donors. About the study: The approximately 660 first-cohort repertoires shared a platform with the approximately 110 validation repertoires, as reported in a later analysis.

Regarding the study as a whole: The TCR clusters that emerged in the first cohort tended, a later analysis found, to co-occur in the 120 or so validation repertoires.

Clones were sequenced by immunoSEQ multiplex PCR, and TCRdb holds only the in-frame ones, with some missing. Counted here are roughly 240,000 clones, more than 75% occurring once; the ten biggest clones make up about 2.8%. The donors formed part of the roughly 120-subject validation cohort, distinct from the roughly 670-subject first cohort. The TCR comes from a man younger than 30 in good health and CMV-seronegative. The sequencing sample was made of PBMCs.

The CDR3 spells CASSYYYRGGNYGYTF. CDR3 coding DNA: TGTGCCAGCAGCTATTACTACAGGGGTGGCAACTATGGCTACACCTTC. V is TRBV7-2 and J is TRBJ1-2, with 7 nucleotides matching TRBD1. Germline-derived CDR1 and CDR2 are SGHTA and FQGNSA. With V trimmed by 4 bases and J by 2 bases, 10 bases remained unmatched. The CDR3 runs 16 residues.